These T cell receptor beta chains were read from a single sample in a study of human T cells and chemical hapten exposure. TCRdb re-derived calls from the RACE reads in MiXCR, one entry per CDR3 protein. The data show roughly 100,000 distinct CDR3 sequences, with nearly 35% seen just once and about 2.9% held by the top ten. Sequencing was performed on whole blood, taken in connection with sensitization to the hapten diphenylcyclopropenone (DPC). Source of these receptors: a man aged 40-55 years with alopecia areata. Some clones in this sample may be carry-over from other donors' samples. Both conserved end residues are part of each CDR3.

TRBV7-2 CASSSATDVNLTDTQYF
TRBV6-2/TRBV6-3 CASSWTGWEQYF
TRBV12-3/TRBV12-4 CASSSDRGMFF
TRBV7-9 CASSLDGGDGYTF
TRBV20-1 CSAPARGNTDTQYF
TRBV4-1 CASSQGRERNTGELFF
TRBV5-1 CASSHGLAGPYEQYF
TRBV20-1 CSARATGPNTEAFF
TRBV7-3 CASSLSLGGGELFF
TRBV18 CASSPRGEEKLFF
TRBV9 CASSGSGSYNEQFF
TRBV20-1 CSARPPLGTDTQYF
TRBV6-5 CASSYSITGGGYTF
TRBV4-1 CASSQGLGQTNYGYTF
TRBV28 CASISGGPGNTIYF
TRBV12-3/TRBV12-4 CASSLASGRASRTDTQYF
TRBV28 CASRRLAGDHFRNTGELFF
TRBV5-6 CASSADRGNSPLHF
TRBV12-3/TRBV12-4 CASTWSLAGGPGSTDTQYF
TRBV29-1 CSVGGRANVLTF
TRBV11-2 CASSDLSGTGYEQYF
TRBV7-2 CASSFKQGHYGYTF
TRBV10-3 CATNPGTQSSPLHF
TRBV7-6 CASSHPASGTSGDTQYF
TRBV12-3/TRBV12-4 CASSSATPLGELFF
TRBV7-2 CASSLEEGAGTQYF
TRBV2 CASRQGSGRSTDTQYF
TRBV7-2 CASSLESGASDTQYF
TRBV29-1 CSVEDPGLTGNTIYF
TRBV5-6 CASSRPRASQGSYEQYF
TRBV6-2/TRBV6-3 CASSSIVAQYF
TRBV20-1 CSAGPGQPEQYF
TRBV29-1 CSVLWPGSETQYF
TRBV9 CASSVGPGKETQYF
TRBV5-1 CASSLGSGKEPQHF
TRBV20-1 CSARDGGMGKGNQPQHF
TRBV20-1 CSARDQATGEETQYF
TRBV28 CASSLGTGYNEQFF
TRBV6-2/TRBV6-3 CASSPDRGTPYSNQPQHF
TRBV6-2/TRBV6-3 CASSYAVDTQYF
TRBV4-2 CASSQEGSRNTEAFF
TRBV11-3 CASSLLTSWCQETQYF
TRBV12-3/TRBV12-4 CASSPARTGELFF
TRBV27 CASSFGARAYEQYF
TRBV11-1 CASSSATSGNNEQFF
TRBV7-9 CASSFPGRGPDTQYF
TRBV7-9 CASTLPQGSGNTIYF
TRBV6-2/TRBV6-3 CASSYLPGGEQPQHF
TRBV10-3 CAISRDRTNTEAFF
TRBV2 CASSELAVTDTQYF
TRBV4-3 CASSQRGRVYEQFF
TRBV7-9 CASSFDGNQPQHF
TRBV20-1 CSARDPGLEQGVETQYF
TRBV7-8 CASSLAQGFNSPLHF
TRBV3-1 CASSQEPSVYEQYF